The next 16 T cell receptor beta chains were all read from a single sample in a study of human T cells and chemical hapten exposure. The time point was: pre-sensitization, week 0. The treatment was: therapeutic diphenylcyclopropenone sensitization with weekly scalp DPC. TCRdb reprocessed the RACE reads via MiXCR and lists one record per CDR3 protein. The table lists 380,000 or so distinct CDR3 sequences, around 5.5% of them singletons. The sequences come from whole blood, collected in connection with sensitization to the hapten diphenylcyclopropenone (DPC). The receptors originated from a woman aged 18-30 years with alopecia areata. Some clones in this sample may be carry-over from other donors' samples.

This clonotype was counted a few times. The rearrangement joins TRBV6-2 or TRBV6-3 to TRBJ1-1, with D perhaps matching TRBD1 (5 bases). Germline V lookup: CDR1 MNHEY, CDR2 SVGEGT. This CDR3 spans 13 amino acids. V was cut by 6 bases and J by 3 bases, with 11 bases left in between. Here the CDR3 reads CASSRGPHTEAFF. The CDR3 DNA reads TGTGCCAGCAGCCGGGGCCCACACACTGAAGCTTTCTTT.

Many counts were recorded for this clonotype. V gene TRBV7-9 combines with J gene TRBJ2-1; perhaps TRBD2 as D (7 bases). Deletions cut 0 bases from V and 4 bases from J, with 13 bases between. The CDR3 consists of 16 residues. Germline V gives CDR1 SEHNR, CDR2 FQNEAQ (reference sequence). CDR3 region: CASSLAPRGRYNEQFF. CDR3 bases: TGTGCCAGCAGCTTAGCCCCGCGGGGGCGATACAATGAGCAGTTCTTC. Filled out from reference TRBV7-9 and TRBJ2-1, the complete variable domain reads DTGVSQNPRHKITKRGQNVTFRCDPISEHNRLYWYRQTLGQGPEFLTYFQNEAQLEKSRLLSDRFSAERPKGSFSTLEIQRTEQGDSAMYLCASSLAPRGRYNEQFFGPGTRLTVL.

This clonotype was seen at least ten times. The chain links TRBV6-1 to TRBJ2-7, with 7 positions matching TRBD1. Trimming at V came to 9 bases and at J to 3 bases, leaving 8 bases not matched to a gene. In germline, CDR1 is MNHNS, CDR2 SASEGT. This CDR3 is built from 13 residues. The CDR3 region is CASSRQGNYEQYF. CDR3 nucleotide sequence: TGTGCCAGTAGCCGACAGGGCAACTACGAGCAGTACTTC.

This clonotype was counted at least ten times. The chain is built from TRBV5-1 and TRBJ1-4; D is ambiguous. V gave up 4 bases and J gave up 2 bases, with 9 bases separating them. Germline-derived CDR1 and CDR2 are SGHRS and YFSETQ. The CDR3 extends over 14 amino acids. The CDR3: CASSTGRTNEKLFF. For the CDR3, the DNA is TGCGCCAGCAGCACCGGGCGCACTAATGAAAAACTGTTTTTT. Looking up the rest from reference TRBV5-1 and TRBJ1-4 gives the full variable domain: KAGVTQTPRYLIKTRGQQVTLSCSPISGHRSVSWYQQTPGQGLQFLFEYFSETQRNKGNFPGRFSGRQFSNSRSEMNVSTLELGDSALYLCASSTGRTNEKLFFGSGTQLSVL.

In this sample, this clonotype turned up many times. The V gene is TRBV20-1, the J gene TRBJ1-5; D might be TRBD1 (5 bases). Germline loops: CDR1 DFQATT, CDR2 SNEGSKA (reference sequence). V was cut by 5 bases and J by 6 bases, with 14 bases left in between. The CDR3 extends over 13 amino acids. CDR3 nucleotides: TGCAGTGCTGAGGGGTCGGGTAGTCAGCCCCAGCATTTT. It yields the protein CSAEGSGSQPQHF.

This clonotype was seen a few times. The chain joins TRBV4-1 to TRBJ2-3, with D perhaps TRBD2 (7 bases). Germline V CDR1 and CDR2: MGHRA, YSYEKL. The CDR3 consists of 18 residues. V was cut by 1 base and J by 1 base, with 18 bases left in between. CDR3 sequence reads: CASSQGGRGGGGTDTQYF. In DNA form, the CDR3 reads TGCGCCAGCAGCCAAGGGGGTCGCGGGGGCGGCGGCACAGATACGCAGTATTTT.

The table lists this clonotype with many counts. The V and J genes are TRBV19 and TRBJ2-3, with TRBD2 matching 8 bases. V trimming: 5 bases; J trimming: 6 bases; junction bases outside the gene matches: 10. Germline values: CDR1 LNHDA, CDR2 SQIVND (reference sequence). The CDR3 contains 15 residues. The CDR3 DNA sequence: TGTGCCAGTAGTCCGGGGGGGTTTGGGTTGGATACGCAGTATTTT. Translated, it gives CASSPGGFGLDTQYF.

This clonotype was observed a handful of times. The rearrangement links TRBV6-2 or TRBV6-3 to TRBJ1-5, with TRBD1 matching over 7 bases. V shed 2 bases, J shed 6 bases, and the junction held 10 bases outside the gene matches. Germline-derived CDR1 and CDR2 are MNHEY and SVGEGT. The CDR3 is 16 amino acids. The CDR3 bases are TGTGCCAGCAGTTACCAGGCAGGGGGGGCGCGTCAGCCCCAGCATTTT. The encoded protein is CASSYQAGGARQPQHF.

The sample holds many counts of this clonotype. This chain uses TRBV4-3 with TRBJ2-4; TRBD2 matches at 10 bases. The germline CDR1 and CDR2 sequences are LGHNA and YSLEER. CDR3 size: 15 residues. The junction had 8 bases not matched to a gene; V was cut back by 4 bases and J by 8 bases. CDR3 region: CASSRSSGGVDIQYF. As DNA, the CDR3 is TGCGCCAGCAGCCGCAGCAGCGGGGGGGTGGACATTCAGTACTTC.

This clonotype has just a few counts. The genes are TRBV25-1 and TRBJ2-2; 8 positions match TRBD1. CDR1 MGHDK and CDR2 SYGVNS come from the germline V gene. The length of the CDR3 is 17 residues. V shed 3 bases and J 2 bases; nucleotides not matched to a gene: 8. The CDR3 reads CASSDPGGGLNTGELFF. In DNA form, the CDR3 reads TGTGCCAGCAGTGATCCAGGGGGCGGACTTAACACCGGGGAGCTGTTTTTT.

The V call is TRBV9, the J call TRBJ2-3, with D perhaps assigned TRBD1 or TRBD2 (5 bases each). The length of the CDR3 is 20 residues. Germline loops: CDR1 SGDLS, CDR2 YYNGEE. V shed 4 bases and J shed 0 bases, with 27 bases lying between them. CDR3 residues: CASSPRFGGSLGLSTDTQYF. In DNA, the CDR3 is TGTGCCAGCAGCCCACGTTTTGGGGGTTCGTTGGGGCTTAGCACAGATACGCAGTATTTT.

A few counts support this clonotype. The chain combines TRBV5-6 with TRBJ1-5; D is perhaps TRBD1 (5 bases). CDR1 is SGHDT and CDR2 is YYEEEE in the germline V gene. V was pared by 1 base and J by 3 bases, with 11 bases between. CDR3 size: 15 residues. CDR3 protein: CASSLFGGFNQPQHF. The CDR3 DNA follows: TGTGCCAGCAGCTTGTTCGGGGGGTTCAATCAGCCCCAGCATTTT.

This clonotype was counted ten times or more. The genes are TRBV7-9 and TRBJ2-3, with D perhaps matching TRBD1 (5 bases). This CDR3 comprises 14 residues. Deletions cut 5 bases from V and 1 base from J, with 10 bases between. Germline CDR1 is SEHNR and CDR2 is FQNEAQ (reference sequence). This chain's CDR3 is CASSRTPRTDTQYF. DNA for the CDR3: TGTGCCAGCAGCCGGACACCACGCACAGATACGCAGTATTTT.

This clonotype was counted between two and nine times. CDR3 DNA: TGCAGTGCTCCCCGTCCCCAGGTGGAAAACATTCAGTACTTC. Residues: CSAPRPQVENIQYF. The rearrangement uses TRBV20-1 and TRBJ2-4, with D unclear. The V end lost 5 bases, the J end lost 5 bases, and 16 bases lay between the germline ends. Germline lookup yields CDR1 DFQATT and CDR2 SNEGSKA (reference sequence). This CDR3 comprises 14 residues.

Many counts were recorded for this clonotype. The chain combines TRBV3-1 with TRBJ1-2; D remains unclear. Per the germline V gene, CDR1 is LGHDT and CDR2 is YNNKEL (reference sequence). The germline V and J ends were trimmed by 3 bases and 8 bases, with 7 bases remaining between them. CDR3 length equals 11 residues. CDR3 bases: TGTGCCAGCAGCCACAACGAGGGCTACACCTTC. It specifies CASSHNEGYTF.

This clonotype was detected only a few times. The chain carries TRBV7-2 and TRBJ1-5; D is perhaps TRBD1 (6 bases). V was pared by 5 bases and J by 5 bases, with 10 bases between. CDR1 is SGHTA and CDR2 is FQGNSA in the germline V gene. The CDR3 covers 13 residues. CDR3 loop: CASSPQGHQPQHF. The CDR3 nucleotides are TGTGCCAGCAGCCCACAGGGACATCAGCCCCAGCATTTT.